This TCR beta chain was sequenced for a study of graft-versus-host responses after intestinal transplantation. As for the study in general: In this cohort, recipients had multivisceral, liver-intestinal, or isolated intestinal transplants. Tacrolimus plus steroids were given to all recipients for roughly 3 years, preceded by anti-thymocyte globulin induction.

Concerning this clone: Its antigen is not known.

Overall study findings and caveats: Recipient-marrow GvH clones were detected, some having first appeared in ileum or blood.

Germline CDR1 is SGHAT and CDR2 is FQNNGV. V was trimmed by 5 bases and J by 8 bases, leaving 9 bases between them. The CDR3 spans 11 residues. Clones were read by immunoSEQ multiplex PCR, and TCRdb kept only the in-frame ones, dropping some. The sample consists of around 100,000 clones, over 75% of them appearing once. The sequence derives from a human donor who received an intestinal transplant. The chain carries TRBV11-2 and TRBJ2-5; possible D gene TRBD2, 6 bases. The source was unstimulated CD4+ T cells sorted from spleen or lymph node cells, collected before intestinal transplant. The CDR3 loop is CASSLGTTQYF. The DNA for the CDR3 is TGTGCCAGCAGCCTAGGGACTACCCAGTACTTC.